This T cell receptor (beta chain) was documented in a study of T-cell memory formation after mild COVID-19. The study's findings and limits: Clones which contracted sat mainly in CM and EM if CD4+, and in EMRA if CD8+. Some clones that responded were present in memory (sampled pre-infection), which suggests cross-reactive memory joined. Later expanders leaned CD4+, whereas clones that contracted between day 15 and 85 were balanced CD4/CD8.

CDR3 length: 19 amino acids. Germline CDR1 reads SGHTA; CDR2 reads FQGNSA. Losses at the gene ends were 1 base for V and 1 base for J; bases not matched to a gene: 12. Constant-segment primers served in 5'RACE that generated TCR alpha and TCR beta cDNA libraries bearing sample barcodes and UMIs. A single record per CDR3 protein comes from TCRdb applying MiXCR to the 5' RACE reads. The table lists about 340,000 distinct CDR3 sequences, 13% to 15% of them singletons. With respect to this clonotype: Antigen unknown.

This clonotype was sampled from a man aged 18-30 years who had mild COVID-19 (a few samples of this study predate the infection). Cell type and time point are not known. Sequencing was done on a sample of PBMCs or a T cell subset sorted from them (not recorded which). The chain is built from TRBV7-2 and TRBJ2-5; 10 nucleotides agree with TRBD2. Here the CDR3 DNA reads TGTGCCAGCAGCTTAGTTGGTCTAGCGGGGGTAGGGGCCCAAGAGACCCAGTACTTC. This sequence encodes CASSLVGLAGVGAQETQYF.